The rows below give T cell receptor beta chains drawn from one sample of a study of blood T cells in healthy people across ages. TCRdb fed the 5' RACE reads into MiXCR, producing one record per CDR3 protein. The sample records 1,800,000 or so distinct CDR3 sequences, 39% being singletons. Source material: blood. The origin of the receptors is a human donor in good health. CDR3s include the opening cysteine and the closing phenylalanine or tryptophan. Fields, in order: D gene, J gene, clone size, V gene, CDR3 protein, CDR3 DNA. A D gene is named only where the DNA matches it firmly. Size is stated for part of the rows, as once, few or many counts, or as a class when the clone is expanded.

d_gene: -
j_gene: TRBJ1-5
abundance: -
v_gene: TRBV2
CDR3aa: CASSVRKGNQPQHF
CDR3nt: TGTGCCAGCAGTGTTCGCAAAGGCAATCAGCCCCAGCATTTT

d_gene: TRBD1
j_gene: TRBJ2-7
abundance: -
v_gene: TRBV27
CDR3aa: CASSPTDRANEQYF
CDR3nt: TGTGCCAGCAGTCCGACGGACAGGGCAAACGAGCAGTACTTC

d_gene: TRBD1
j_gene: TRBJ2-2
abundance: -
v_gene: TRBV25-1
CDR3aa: CASSASGTGSFRGSTGELFF
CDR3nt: TGTGCCAGCAGTGCCTCCGGGACAGGGTCCTTTCGAGGGTCGACCGGGGAGCTGTTTTTT

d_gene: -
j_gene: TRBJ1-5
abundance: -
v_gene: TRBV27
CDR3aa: CASSLERECFNQPQHF
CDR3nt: TGTGCCAGCAGTTTGGAAAGGGAATGTTTCAATCAGCCCCAGCATTTT

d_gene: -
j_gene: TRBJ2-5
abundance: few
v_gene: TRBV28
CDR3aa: CASSSHYEGPVETQYF
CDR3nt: TGTGCCAGCAGTTCCCACTACGAGGGGCCGGTAGAGACCCAGTACTTC

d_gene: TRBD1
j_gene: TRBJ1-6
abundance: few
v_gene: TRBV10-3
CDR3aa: CAISETERTGDNSPLHF
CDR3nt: TGTGCCATCAGTGAGACCGAAAGGACAGGGGATAATTCACCCCTCCACTTT

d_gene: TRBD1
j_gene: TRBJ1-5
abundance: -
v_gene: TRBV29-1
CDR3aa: CSAGDRGQPQHF
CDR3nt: TGCAGCGCTGGAGACAGGGGGCAGCCCCAGCATTTT

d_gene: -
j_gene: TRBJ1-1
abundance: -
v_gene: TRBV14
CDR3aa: CASSRLTGSSTEAFF
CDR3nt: TGTGCCAGCAGCCGATTAACAGGGTCCTCCACTGAAGCTTTCTTT

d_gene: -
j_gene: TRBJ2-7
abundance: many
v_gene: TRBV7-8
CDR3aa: CASSPGGEVFYSYEQYF
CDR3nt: TGTGCCAGCAGCCCTGGTGGAGAGGTCTTCTACTCCTACGAGCAGTACTTC

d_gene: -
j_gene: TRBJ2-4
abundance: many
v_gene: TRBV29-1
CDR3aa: CSVDGFDKNIQYF
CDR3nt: TGCAGCGTTGACGGGTTTGACAAAAACATTCAGTACTTC

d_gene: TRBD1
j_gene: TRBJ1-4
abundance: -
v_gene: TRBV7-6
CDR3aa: CASSHPGTGDGLFF
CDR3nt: TGTGCCAGCAGCCATCCCGGGACAGGGGATGGACTGTTTTTT

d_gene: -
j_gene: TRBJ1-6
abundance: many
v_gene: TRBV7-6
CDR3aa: CASSVDTYNSPLHF
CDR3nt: TGTGCCAGCAGCGTGGACACTTATAATTCACCCCTCCACTTT

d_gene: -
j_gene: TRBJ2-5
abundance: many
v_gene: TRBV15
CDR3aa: CATSRVSTQETQYF
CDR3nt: TGTGCCACCAGCAGAGTTTCGACACAAGAGACCCAGTACTTC

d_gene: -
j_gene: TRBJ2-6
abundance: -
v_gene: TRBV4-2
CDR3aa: CASSQVSRPNVLTF
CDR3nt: TGTGCCAGCAGCCAAGTTTCGCGGCCGAACGTCCTGACTTTC

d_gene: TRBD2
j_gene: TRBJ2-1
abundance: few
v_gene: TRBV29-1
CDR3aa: CSVRTVAGYNEQFF
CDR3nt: TGCAGCGTTCGTACGGTAGCGGGCTACAATGAGCAGTTCTTC

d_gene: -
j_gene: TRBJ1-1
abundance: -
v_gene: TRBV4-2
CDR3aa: CASSQDGIGVAFF
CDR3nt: TGTGCCAGCAGCCAAGATGGGATTGGGGTCGCTTTCTTT

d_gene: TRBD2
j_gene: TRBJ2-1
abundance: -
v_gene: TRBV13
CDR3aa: CASSLGLAGRDEQFF
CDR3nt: TGTGCCAGCAGCTTAGGACTAGCGGGGAGGGATGAGCAGTTCTTC

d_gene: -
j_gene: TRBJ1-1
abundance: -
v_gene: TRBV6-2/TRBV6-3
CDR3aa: CASSQGGAIAEAFF
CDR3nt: TGTGCCAGCAGCCAGGGAGGGGCGATAGCTGAAGCTTTCTTT

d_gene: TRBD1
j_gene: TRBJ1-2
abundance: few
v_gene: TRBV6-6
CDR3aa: CASMRRTGERYGYTF
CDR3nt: TGTGCCAGCATGCGAAGGACAGGGGAACGGTATGGCTACACCTTC

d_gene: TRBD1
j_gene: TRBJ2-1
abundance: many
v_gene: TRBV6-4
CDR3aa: CASSIGTAFYNEQFF
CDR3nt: TGTGCCAGCAGTATCGGGACAGCTTTTTACAATGAGCAGTTCTTC

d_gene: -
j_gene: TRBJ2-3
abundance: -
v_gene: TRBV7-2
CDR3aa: CASSTSGTQGDTQYF
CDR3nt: TGTGCCAGCAGCACATCCGGGACCCAGGGCGATACGCAGTATTTT

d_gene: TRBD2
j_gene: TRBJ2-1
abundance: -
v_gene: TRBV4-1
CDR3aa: CASSLFLAGGPYNEQFF
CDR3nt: TGCGCCAGCAGCCTATTTCTAGCGGGGGGGCCCTACAATGAGCAGTTCTTC

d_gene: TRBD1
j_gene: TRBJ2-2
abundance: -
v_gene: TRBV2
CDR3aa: CASSDPGQRTGELFF
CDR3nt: TGTGCCAGCAGTGACCCGGGACAGCGCACCGGGGAGCTGTTTTTT

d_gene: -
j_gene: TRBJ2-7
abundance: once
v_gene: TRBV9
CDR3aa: CASSRGGLSYEQYF
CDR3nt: TGTGCCAGCAGTAGGGGGGGTCTGAGCTATGAGCAGTACTTC

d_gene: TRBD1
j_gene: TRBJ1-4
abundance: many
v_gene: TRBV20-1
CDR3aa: CSASGGQGAFEKLFF
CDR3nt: TGCAGTGCTAGTGGGGGACAGGGGGCCTTTGAAAAACTGTTTTTT

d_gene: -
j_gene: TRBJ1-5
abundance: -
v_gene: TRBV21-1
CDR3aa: CASSKPTGVNQPQHF
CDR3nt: TGTGCCAGCAGCAAACCCACAGGGGTCAATCAGCCCCAGCATTTT

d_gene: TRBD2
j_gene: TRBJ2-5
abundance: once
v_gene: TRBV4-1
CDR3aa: CASSQVGGGYDHEQYF
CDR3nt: TGCGCCAGCAGCCAAGTTGGGGGGGGATACGACCATGAGCAGTACTTC